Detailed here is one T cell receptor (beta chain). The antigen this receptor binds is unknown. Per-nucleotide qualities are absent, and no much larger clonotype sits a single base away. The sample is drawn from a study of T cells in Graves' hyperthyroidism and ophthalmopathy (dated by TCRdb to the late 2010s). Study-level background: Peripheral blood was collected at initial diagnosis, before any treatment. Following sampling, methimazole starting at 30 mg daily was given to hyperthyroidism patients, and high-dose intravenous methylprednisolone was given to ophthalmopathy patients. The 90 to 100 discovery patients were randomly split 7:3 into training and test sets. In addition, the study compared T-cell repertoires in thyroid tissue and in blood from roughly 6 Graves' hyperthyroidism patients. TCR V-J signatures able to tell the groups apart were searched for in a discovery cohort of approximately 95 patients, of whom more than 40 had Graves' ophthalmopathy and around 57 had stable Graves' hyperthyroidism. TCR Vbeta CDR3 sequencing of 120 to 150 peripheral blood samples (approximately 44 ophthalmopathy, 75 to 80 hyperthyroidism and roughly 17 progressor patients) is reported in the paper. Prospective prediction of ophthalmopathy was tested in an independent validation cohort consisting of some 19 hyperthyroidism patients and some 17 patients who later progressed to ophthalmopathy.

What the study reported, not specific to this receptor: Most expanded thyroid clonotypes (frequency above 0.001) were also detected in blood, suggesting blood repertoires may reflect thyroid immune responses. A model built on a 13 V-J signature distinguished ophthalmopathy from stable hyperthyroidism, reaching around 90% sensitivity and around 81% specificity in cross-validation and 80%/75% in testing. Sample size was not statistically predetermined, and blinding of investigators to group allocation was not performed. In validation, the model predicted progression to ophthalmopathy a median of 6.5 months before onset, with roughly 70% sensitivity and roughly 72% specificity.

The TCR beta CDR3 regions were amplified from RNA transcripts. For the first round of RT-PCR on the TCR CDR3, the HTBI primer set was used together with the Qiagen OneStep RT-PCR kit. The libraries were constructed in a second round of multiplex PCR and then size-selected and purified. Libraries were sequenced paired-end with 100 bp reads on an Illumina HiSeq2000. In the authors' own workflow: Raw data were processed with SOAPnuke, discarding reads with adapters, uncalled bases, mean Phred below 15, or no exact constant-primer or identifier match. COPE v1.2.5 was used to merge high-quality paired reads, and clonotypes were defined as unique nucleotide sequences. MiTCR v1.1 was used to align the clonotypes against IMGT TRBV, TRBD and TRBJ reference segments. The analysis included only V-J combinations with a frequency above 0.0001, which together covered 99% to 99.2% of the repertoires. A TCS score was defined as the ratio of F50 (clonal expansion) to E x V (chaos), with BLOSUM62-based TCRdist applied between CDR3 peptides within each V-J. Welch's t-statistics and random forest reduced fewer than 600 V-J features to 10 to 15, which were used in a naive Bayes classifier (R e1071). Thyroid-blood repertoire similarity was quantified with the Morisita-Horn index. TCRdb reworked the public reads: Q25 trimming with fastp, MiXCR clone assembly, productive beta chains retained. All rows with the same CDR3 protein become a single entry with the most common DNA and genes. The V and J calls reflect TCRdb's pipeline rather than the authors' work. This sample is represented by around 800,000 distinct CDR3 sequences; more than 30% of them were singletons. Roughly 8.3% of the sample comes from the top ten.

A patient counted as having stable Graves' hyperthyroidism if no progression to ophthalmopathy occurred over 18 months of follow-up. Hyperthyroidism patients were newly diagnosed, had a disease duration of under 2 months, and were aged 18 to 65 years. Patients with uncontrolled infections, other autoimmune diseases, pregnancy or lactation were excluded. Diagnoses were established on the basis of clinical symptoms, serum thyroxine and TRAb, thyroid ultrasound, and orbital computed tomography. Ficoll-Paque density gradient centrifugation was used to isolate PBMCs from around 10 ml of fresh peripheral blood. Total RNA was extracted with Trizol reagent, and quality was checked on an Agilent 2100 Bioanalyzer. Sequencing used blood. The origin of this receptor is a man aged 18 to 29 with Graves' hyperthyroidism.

The CDR3 amino acid sequence is: CASIGGGYEQYF. The nucleotides read TGTGCCAGCATCGGGGGTGGCTACGAGCAGTACTTC. The chain uses TRBV6-5 and TRBJ2-7; TRBD2 is a weak D gene call, 6 bases matching. The CDR3 goes from the cysteine to the phenylalanine over 12 residues. The read is trimmed to its CDR3 DNA, 36 bases read in frame from base 1. The germline V gene gives CDR1 as MNHEY and CDR2 as SVGAGI. V gives up 7 bases and J gives up 3 bases, and the segment between their germline ends measures 10 bases.